This T cell receptor beta chain appears in the sequencing data of a study of blood T cell repertoires in COVID-19. As for the study in general: Researchers got acute and convalescent COVID-19 samples from the United States, Italy and Spain.

V lost 1 base to trimming and J lost 2 bases, with 16 bases between them. The V gene's germline CDR1 is SGHRS and CDR2 YFSETQ. This CDR3 comprises 16 residues. In the study's own analysis: Amplification from reference gene primers served as the basis for estimated nucleated cell counts. Sequencing used immunoSEQ multiplex PCR; TCRdb keeps in-frame clones, though not all of them. The V and J calls and clone size are taken from that table; D and trimming were inferred from the DNA. The data hold roughly 190,000 clones, with 84% observed a single time. The sequence came from a woman in her 70s with active or convalescent COVID-19. Sequencing was performed on peripheral blood. This chain joins TRBV5-1 and TRBJ2-7; tentatively, D is TRBD1 (6 bases). This chain's CDR3 is CASSLWTGTPTYEQYF. For the CDR3, the DNA is TGCGCCAGCAGCTTGTGGACCGGGACACCCACCTACGAGCAGTACTTC.